The 21 T cell receptor beta chains reported below all come from one sample, sequenced in a study of blood T cell repertoires in COVID-19. Sequenced by immunoSEQ multiplex PCR; TCRdb stores in-frame clones only, minus some. The top ten hold 2.5% to 3% of the sample, which has some 200,000 clones, about 87% seen once. The specimen was peripheral blood. These receptors were collected from a man between 35 and 55 years old with active or convalescent COVID-19.

The V gene is TRBV6-2 or TRBV6-3, the J gene TRBJ1-5; 8 bases are shared with TRBD1. CDR3 length: 15 residues. Germline CDR1 is MNHEY and CDR2 is SVGEGT. With V trimmed by 4 bases and J by 0 bases, 2 bases remained unmatched. The CDR3, as DNA: TGTGCCAGCAGTTCGACAGGGGTTAGCAATCAGCCCCAGCATTTT. Its translation: CASSSTGVSNQPQHF.

This clone was seen only once. The chain carries TRBV7-9 and TRBJ1-2; D might be TRBD1 (6 bases). CDR1 SEHNR and CDR2 FQNEAQ come from the germline V gene (reference sequence). The CDR3 extends over 14 amino acids. Trimming took off 1 base at V and 3 bases at J, with 9 bases between the two ends. CDR3 protein: CASSLGWTDYGYTF. The DNA of the CDR3 is TGTGCCAGCAGCTTAGGTTGGACAGACTATGGCTACACCTTC. Filled out from reference TRBV7-9 and TRBJ1-2, the complete variable domain reads DTGVSQNPRHKITKRGQNVTFRCDPISEHNRLYWYRQTLGQGPEFLTYFQNEAQLEKSRLLSDRFSAERPKGSFSTLEIQRTEQGDSAMYLCASSLGWTDYGYTFGSGTRLTVV.

This clone has more than one count but fewer than ten. The gene calls are TRBV24-1 and TRBJ2-1; TRBD1 matches at 9 bases. CDR3 size: 16 residues. Germline-derived CDR1 and CDR2 are KGHDR and SFDVKD. J lost 3 bases, V lost 0 bases, and 2 bases had no gene match. The CDR3 nucleotides read TGTGCCACCAGTGATTTGGGGACAGGGTTCTACAATGAGCAGTTCTTC. This codes for CATSDLGTGFYNEQFF.

The chain uses TRBV6-5 and TRBJ2-5, with TRBD2 identical over 9 bases. CDR3 size: 16 residues. The germline CDR1 and CDR2 sequences are MNHEY and SVGAGI. J lost 0 bases, V lost 2 bases, and 4 bases had no gene match. CDR3 sequence reads: CASSYSLAGNQETQYF. CDR3 DNA sequence: TGTGCCAGCAGTTACAGTCTAGCGGGGAACCAAGAGACCCAGTACTTC.

The V gene is TRBV28, the J gene TRBJ2-5; 8 bases agree with TRBD1. Trimming took 4 bases from V and 3 from J; bases not matched to a gene: 7. This CDR3 contains 15 residues. Germline lookup yields CDR1 MDHEN and CDR2 SYDVKM. Here the CDR3 DNA reads TGTGCCAGCAGTTGGGGTAGGACAGGGAAAGAGACCCAGTACTTC. Its translation is CASSWGRTGKETQYF.

The genes are TRBV6-2 or TRBV6-3 and TRBJ2-1; 15 positions match TRBD2. Germline lookup yields CDR1 MNHEY and CDR2 SVGEGT. J was trimmed by 8 bases and V by 6 bases; bases with no gene match: 5. CDR3 length: 15 residues. The CDR3, as DNA: TGTGCCAGCAGCGGGACTAGCGGGGGGTTGGATGAGCAGTTCTTC. It specifies CASSGTSGGLDEQFF.

The V gene is TRBV6-6, the J gene TRBJ1-1, with a weak D call TRBD1 (5 bases). Germline CDR1 MNHNY, CDR2 SVGAGI (reference sequence). V lost 2 bases and J 4 bases, leaving 11 bases between the germline ends. There are 14 residues in the CDR3. In DNA, the CDR3 is TGTGCCAGCAGTTACCCGGAGGGGAGCACTGAAGCTTTCTTT. Translated: CASSYPEGSTEAFF.

This rearrangement joins TRBV13 to TRBJ2-7; no reliable D call. Germline CDR1 reads PRHDT; CDR2 reads FYEKMQ (reference sequence). The ends were cut back, 0 bases at V and 1 base at J, with 4 bases in the middle. The CDR3 extends over 13 amino acids. The CDR3 DNA follows: TGTGCCAGCAGCTTAGGTCGGTCCTACGAGCAGTACTTC. Translated, it gives CASSLGRSYEQYF.

CDR3 DNA sequence: TGTGCCAGCAGCCAAGATCTAGCGGCCTACAATGAGCAGTTCTTC. Its translation is CASSQDLAAYNEQFF. The chain carries TRBV3-1 (or the pseudogene TRBV3-2) and TRBJ2-1, with 7 positions matching TRBD2. This CDR3 is built from 15 residues. Germline-derived CDR1 and CDR2 are LGHDT and YNNKEL (reference sequence). V lost 0 bases, J lost 2 bases, and 1 base stayed unmatched.

The genes are TRBV27 and TRBJ2-4; D might be TRBD1 (6 bases). The germline V gene has CDR1 MNHEY and CDR2 SMNVEV (reference sequence). The length of the CDR3 is 14 residues. V was shortened by 6 bases and J by 2 bases, with 11 bases between the two germline ends. CDR3 protein: CASSWGHSKNIQYF. DNA for the CDR3: TGTGCCAGCAGCTGGGGACACTCCAAAAACATTCAGTACTTC.

The chain links TRBV18 to TRBJ1-4; the D is unclear. There are 15 residues in the CDR3. Trimming left V 1 base short and J 0 bases short, with 6 bases between. Per the germline V gene, CDR1 is KGHSH and CDR2 is LQKENI. The DNA for the CDR3 is TGTGCCAGCTCACCACTCGTTGCAACTAATGAAAAACTGTTTTTT. This encodes CASSPLVATNEKLFF.

The chain couples TRBV2 to TRBJ1-1; D is ambiguous. The CDR3 length is 11 residues. The germline V gene has CDR1 SNHLY and CDR2 FYNNEI. Deletions cut 7 bases from V and 11 bases from J, with 14 bases between. The chain's CDR3 is CASMEVLWAFF. For the CDR3, the DNA is TGTGCCAGCATGGAGGTTCTTTGGGCTTTCTTT.

CDR3 in DNA: TGTGCCAGCAGTCAAGGGGAAGACACTGAAGCTTTCTTT. This codes for CASSQGEDTEAFF. The chain employs TRBV28 and TRBJ1-1, with D perhaps TRBD1 (5 bases). Germline V CDR1 and CDR2: MDHEN, SYDVKM. V gave up 5 bases and J gave up 3 bases, with 10 bases separating them. This CDR3 is built from 13 residues.

The genes are TRBV25-1 and TRBJ1-6; D is unclear. Trimming left V 1 base short and J 12 bases short, with 7 bases between. The CDR3 loop spans 12 amino acids. In germline, CDR1 is MGHDK, CDR2 SYGVNS. In DNA, the CDR3 is TGTGCCAGCAGTGAATTGGCTTTACCCCTCCACTTT. This gives the protein CASSELALPLHF.

The chain has TRBV27 and TRBJ2-3; 11 bases fit TRBD2. The J segment lost 1 base and the V segment lost 6 bases, leaving 9 bases of the junction unmatched. The CDR3 is made up of 17 amino acids. Per germline, CDR1 MNHEY and CDR2 SMNVEV (reference sequence). In DNA, the CDR3 is TGTGCCAGCAGACTGGCTATACTAGCGGGGGGCACAGATACGCAGTATTTT. Translated: CASRLAILAGGTDTQYF.

This clone was detected a few times. This chain connects TRBV2 to TRBJ1-4; D is uncertain. CDR1 is SNHLY and CDR2 is FYNNEI in the germline V gene. The V end lost 2 bases, the J end lost 5 bases, and 12 bases lay between the germline ends. The CDR3 spans 15 residues. The CDR3, as DNA: TGTGCCAGCAGTGAATGGGTCCGAGGAAATGAAAAACTGTTTTTT. Residues: CASSEWVRGNEKLFF.

V usage is TRBV7-9 and J usage is TRBJ2-3; 7 bases agree with TRBD2. From germline, CDR1 is SEHNR and CDR2 FQNEAQ (reference sequence). The CDR3 has 14 residues. With V trimmed by 3 bases and J by 2 bases, 2 bases remained unmatched. The CDR3 DNA reads TGTGCCAGCAGCTTGGCGGGGGTCACAGATACGCAGTATTTT. Its protein is CASSLAGVTDTQYF.

This sequence joins TRBV5-6 and TRBJ1-1, with unresolved D. CDR1 and CDR2 (germline): SGHDT, YYEEEE. This CDR3 comprises 13 residues. V dropped 0 bases and J dropped 4 bases, with 7 bases sitting between them. CDR3 region: CASSLGYGTEAFF. The CDR3 coding sequence is TGTGCCAGCAGCTTGGGGTACGGCACTGAAGCTTTCTTT.

Written as DNA, the CDR3 is TGCGCCAGCAGCTTGGCAAGCGGGGGGGCCGGGGAGACCCAGTACTTC. Residues: CASSLASGGAGETQYF. The chain links TRBV5-1 to TRBJ2-5, with 10 bases identical to TRBD2. The CDR3 is made up of 16 amino acids. Trimming cost V 0 bases and J 5 bases; bases outside gene matches: 7. Germline lookup yields CDR1 SGHRS and CDR2 YFSETQ.

V usage is TRBV5-4 and J usage is TRBJ2-3; D is perhaps TRBD2 (6 bases). This CDR3 is 15 amino acids long. Germline loops: CDR1 SGHNT, CDR2 YYREEE (reference sequence). The V end was cut by 2 bases, the J end by 5 bases, with 15 bases between. The CDR3 is CASSFRLPEGDTQYF. The CDR3, as DNA: TGTGCCAGCAGCTTTCGTCTACCGGAGGGAGATACGCAGTATTTT.

This chain joins TRBV9 and TRBJ2-7; TRBD1 aligns across 11 bases. J was trimmed by 6 bases and V by 4 bases; bases with no gene match: 6. The CDR3 consists of 14 residues. Germline V CDR1 and CDR2: SGDLS, YYNGEE. CDR3 sequence: CASSLRTGGSEQYF. CDR3 nucleotides: TGTGCCAGCAGCCTTCGGACAGGGGGCAGCGAGCAGTACTTC.